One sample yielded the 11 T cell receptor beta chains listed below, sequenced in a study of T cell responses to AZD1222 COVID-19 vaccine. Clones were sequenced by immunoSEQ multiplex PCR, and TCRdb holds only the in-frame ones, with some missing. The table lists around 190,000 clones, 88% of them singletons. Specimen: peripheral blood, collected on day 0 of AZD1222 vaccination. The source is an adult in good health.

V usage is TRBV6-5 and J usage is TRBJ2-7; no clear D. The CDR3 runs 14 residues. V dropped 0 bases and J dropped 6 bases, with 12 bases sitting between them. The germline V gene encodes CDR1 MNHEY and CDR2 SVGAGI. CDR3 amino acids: CASSYSYAALEQYF. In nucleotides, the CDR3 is TGTGCCAGCAGTTACTCCTACGCGGCGCTCGAGCAGTACTTC.

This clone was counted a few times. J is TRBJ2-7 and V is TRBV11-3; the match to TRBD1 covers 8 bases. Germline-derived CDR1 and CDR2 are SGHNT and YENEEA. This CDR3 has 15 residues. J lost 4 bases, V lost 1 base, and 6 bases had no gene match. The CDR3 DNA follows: TGTGCCAGCAGCTTAGGTGCAGGGGGCTGGTACGAGCAGTACTTC. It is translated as CASSLGAGGWYEQYF.

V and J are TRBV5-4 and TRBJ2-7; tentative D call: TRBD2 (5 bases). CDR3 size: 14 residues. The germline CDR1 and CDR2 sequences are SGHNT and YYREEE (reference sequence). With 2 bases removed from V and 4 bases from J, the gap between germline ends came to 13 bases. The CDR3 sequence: CASSLEGIEYEQYF. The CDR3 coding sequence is TGTGCCAGCAGCTTAGAGGGAATCGAGTACGAGCAGTACTTC.

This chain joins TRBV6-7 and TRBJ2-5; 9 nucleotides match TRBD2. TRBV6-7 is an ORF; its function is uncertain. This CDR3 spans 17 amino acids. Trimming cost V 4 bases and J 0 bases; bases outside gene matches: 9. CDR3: CASSSLVGGRDQETQYF. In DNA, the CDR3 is TGTGCCAGCAGTTCCCTAGTGGGCGGGAGGGACCAAGAGACCCAGTACTTC.

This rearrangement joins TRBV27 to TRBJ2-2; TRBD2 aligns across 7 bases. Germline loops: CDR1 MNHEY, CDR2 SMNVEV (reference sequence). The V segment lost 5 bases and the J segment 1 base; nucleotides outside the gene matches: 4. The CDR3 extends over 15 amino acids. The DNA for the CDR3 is TGTGCCAGCAGTCAGAAGCGGGAGAACACCGGGGAGCTGTTTTTT. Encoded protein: CASSQKRENTGELFF.

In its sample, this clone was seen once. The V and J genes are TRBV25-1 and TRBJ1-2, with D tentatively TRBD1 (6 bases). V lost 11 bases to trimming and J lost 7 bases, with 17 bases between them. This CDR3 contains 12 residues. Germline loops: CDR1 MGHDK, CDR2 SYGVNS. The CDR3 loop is CAGFGAGVGYTF. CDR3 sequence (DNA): TGTGCCGGCTTCGGGGCAGGGGTTGGCTACACCTTC.

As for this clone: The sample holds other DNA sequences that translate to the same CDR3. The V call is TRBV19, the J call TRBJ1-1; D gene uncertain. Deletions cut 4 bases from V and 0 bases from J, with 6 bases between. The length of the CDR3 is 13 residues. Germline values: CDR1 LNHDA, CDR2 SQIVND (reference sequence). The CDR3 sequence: CASSNPVNTEAFF. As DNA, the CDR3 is TGTGCCAGTAGTAACCCCGTGAACACTGAAGCTTTCTTT.

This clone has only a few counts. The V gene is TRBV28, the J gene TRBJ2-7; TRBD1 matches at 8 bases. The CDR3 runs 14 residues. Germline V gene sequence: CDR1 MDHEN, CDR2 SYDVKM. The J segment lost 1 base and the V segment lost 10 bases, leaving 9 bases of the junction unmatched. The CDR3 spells CATRPGTGSYEQYF. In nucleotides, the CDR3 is TGTGCCACCCGCCCCGGGACAGGATCCTACGAGCAGTACTTC.

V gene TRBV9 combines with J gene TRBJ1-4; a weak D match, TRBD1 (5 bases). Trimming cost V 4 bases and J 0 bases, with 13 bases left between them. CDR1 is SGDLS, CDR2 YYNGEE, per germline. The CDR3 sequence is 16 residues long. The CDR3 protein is CASSPRGGATNEKLFF. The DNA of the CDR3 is TGTGCCAGCAGCCCACGGGGGGGAGCAACTAATGAAAAACTGTTTTTT.

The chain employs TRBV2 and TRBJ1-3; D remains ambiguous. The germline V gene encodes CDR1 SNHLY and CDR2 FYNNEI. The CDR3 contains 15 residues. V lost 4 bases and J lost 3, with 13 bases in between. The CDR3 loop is CASSVEILNGNTIYF. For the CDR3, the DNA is TGTGCCAGCAGTGTTGAGATTTTGAATGGAAACACCATATATTTT.

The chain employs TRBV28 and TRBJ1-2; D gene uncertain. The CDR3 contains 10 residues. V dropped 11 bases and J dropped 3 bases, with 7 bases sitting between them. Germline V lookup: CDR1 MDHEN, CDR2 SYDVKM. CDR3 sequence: CAAGDYGYTF. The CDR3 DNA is TGTGCCGCGGGTGACTATGGCTACACCTTC.